The source of this T cell receptor beta chain is a study of T cell responses to AZD1222 COVID-19 vaccine. The study, taken as a whole, reports: The sample set comprised mostly white British donors with more females, and clonal diversity was possibly underestimated. All repertoire sampling was performed exclusively after the peak T cell response. Regions left unmutated in variants are reportedly the target of nearly half of spike-specific TCRs.

Deletions cut 6 bases from V and 6 bases from J, with 16 bases between. Germline assignment: CDR1 LNHDA and CDR2 SQIVND (reference sequence). The CDR3 contains 14 residues. This clone appeared once. Its antigen is not identified. Produced via immunoSEQ multiplex PCR; TCRdb's table is partial and in-frame only. Among approximately 120,000 clones, 70% to 90% were seen once, and the ten largest hold under 20%. The specimen was peripheral blood, collected on day 0 of AZD1222 vaccination. V gene TRBV19 combines with J gene TRBJ2-3; D is possibly TRBD2 (7 bases). The receptor was derived from an adult in good health. This CDR3 is CASSLGGTYDTQYF. DNA of the CDR3: TGTGCCAGTAGCCTCGGGGGGACATATGATACGCAGTATTTT.